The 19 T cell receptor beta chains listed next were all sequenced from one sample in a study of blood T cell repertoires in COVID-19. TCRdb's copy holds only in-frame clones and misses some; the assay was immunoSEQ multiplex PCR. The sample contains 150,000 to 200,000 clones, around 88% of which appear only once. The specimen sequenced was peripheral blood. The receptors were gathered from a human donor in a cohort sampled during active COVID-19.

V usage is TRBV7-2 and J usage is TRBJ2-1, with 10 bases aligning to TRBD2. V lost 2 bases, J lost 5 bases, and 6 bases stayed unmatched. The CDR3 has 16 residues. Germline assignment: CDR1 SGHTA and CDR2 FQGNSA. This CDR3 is CASSLLSGGVNNEQFF. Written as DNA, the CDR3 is TGTGCCAGCAGCTTACTCAGCGGGGGGGTCAACAATGAGCAGTTCTTC.

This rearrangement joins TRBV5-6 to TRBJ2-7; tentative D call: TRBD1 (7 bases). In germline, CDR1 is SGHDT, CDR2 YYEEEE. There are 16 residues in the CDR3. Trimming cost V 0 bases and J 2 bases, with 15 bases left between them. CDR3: CASSLEGGGVAYEQYF. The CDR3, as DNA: TGTGCCAGCAGCTTGGAAGGAGGGGGCGTAGCCTACGAGCAGTACTTC. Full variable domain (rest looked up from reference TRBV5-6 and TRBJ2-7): DAGVTQSPTHLIKTRGQQVTLRCSPKSGHDTVSWYQQALGQGPQFIFQYYEEEERQRGNFPDRFSGHQFPNYSSELNVNALLLGDSALYLCASSLEGGGVAYEQYFGPGTRLTVT.

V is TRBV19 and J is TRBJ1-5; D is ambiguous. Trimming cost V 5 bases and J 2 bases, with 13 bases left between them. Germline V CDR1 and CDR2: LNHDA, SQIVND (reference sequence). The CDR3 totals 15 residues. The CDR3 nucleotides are TGTGCCAGTAGTTCTGAGGAGATTGGCAATCAGCCCCAGCATTTT. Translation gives CASSSEEIGNQPQHF. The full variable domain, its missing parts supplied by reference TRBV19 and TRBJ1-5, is DGGITQSPKYLFRKEGQNVTLSCEQNLNHDAMYWYRQDPGQGLRLIYYSQIVNDFQKGDIAEGYSVSREKKESFPLTVTSAQKNPTAFYLCASSSEEIGNQPQHFGDGTRLSIL.

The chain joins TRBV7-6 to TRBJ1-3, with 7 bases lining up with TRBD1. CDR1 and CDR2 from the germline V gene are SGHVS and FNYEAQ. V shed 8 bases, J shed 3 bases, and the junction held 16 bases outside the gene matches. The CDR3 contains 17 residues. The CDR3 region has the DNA TGTGCCAGCGCGCGTACCCTAGACCAGGGGGGTGGAAACACCATATATTTT. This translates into CASARTLDQGGGNTIYF. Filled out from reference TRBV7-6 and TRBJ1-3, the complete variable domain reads GAGVSQSPRYKVTKRGQDVALRCDPISGHVSLYWYRQALGQGPEFLTYFNYEAQQDKSGLPNDRFSAERPEGSISTLTIQRTEQRDSAMYRCASARTLDQGGGNTIYFGEGSWLTVV.

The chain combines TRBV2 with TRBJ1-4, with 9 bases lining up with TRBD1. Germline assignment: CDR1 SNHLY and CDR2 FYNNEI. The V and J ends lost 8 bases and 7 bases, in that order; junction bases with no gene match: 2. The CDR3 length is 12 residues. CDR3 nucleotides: TGTGCCAGCGCGGGACAGGGTGAAAAACTGTTTTTT. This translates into CASAGQGEKLFF.

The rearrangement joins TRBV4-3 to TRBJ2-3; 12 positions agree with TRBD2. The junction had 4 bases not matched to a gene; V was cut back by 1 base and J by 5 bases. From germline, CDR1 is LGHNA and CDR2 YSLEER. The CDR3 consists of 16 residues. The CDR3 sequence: CASSQALAGGVDTQYF. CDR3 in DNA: TGCGCCAGCAGCCAAGCACTAGCGGGAGGAGTAGATACGCAGTATTTT.

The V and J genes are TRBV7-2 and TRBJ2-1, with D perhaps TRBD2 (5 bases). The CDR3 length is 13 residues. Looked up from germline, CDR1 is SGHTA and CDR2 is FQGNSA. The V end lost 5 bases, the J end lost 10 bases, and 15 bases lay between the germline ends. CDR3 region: CASSPRGKYEQFF. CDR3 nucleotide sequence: TGTGCCAGCAGCCCCCGGGGAAAGTACGAGCAGTTCTTC. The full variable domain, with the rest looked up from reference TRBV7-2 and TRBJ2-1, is GAGVSQSPSNKVTEKGKDVELRCDPISGHTALYWYRQSLGQGLEFLIYFQGNSAPDKSGLPSDRFSAERTGGSVSTLTIQRTQQEDSAVYLCASSPRGKYEQFFGPGTRLTVL.

CDR3 region: CASSVEGRRGETQYF. The CDR3 DNA sequence: TGTGCCAGCAGCGTAGAGGGGAGACGGGGGGAGACCCAGTACTTC. This rearrangement joins TRBV9 to TRBJ2-5; tentatively, D is TRBD2 (6 bases). V lost 0 bases to trimming and J lost 5 bases, with 14 bases between them. Germline V CDR1 and CDR2: SGDLS, YYNGEE. CDR3 length: 15 amino acids.

The CDR3 DNA sequence: TGTGCCAGCAGCCCGCGGCCCATGAACACTGAAGCTTTCTTT. Translation: CASSPRPMNTEAFF. The J gene is TRBJ1-1, the V gene TRBV2; D not certain. V was clipped by 6 bases and J by 0 bases, with 11 bases between them. CDR3 length equals 14 residues. Germline V lookup: CDR1 SNHLY, CDR2 FYNNEI.

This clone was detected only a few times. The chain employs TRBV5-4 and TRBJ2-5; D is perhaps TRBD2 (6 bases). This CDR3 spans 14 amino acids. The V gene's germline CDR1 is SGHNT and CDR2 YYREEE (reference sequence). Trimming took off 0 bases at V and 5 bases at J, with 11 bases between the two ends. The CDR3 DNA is TGTGCCAGCAGCTTGGCTGGGGCGGGGGAGACCCAGTACTTC. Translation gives CASSLAGAGETQYF.

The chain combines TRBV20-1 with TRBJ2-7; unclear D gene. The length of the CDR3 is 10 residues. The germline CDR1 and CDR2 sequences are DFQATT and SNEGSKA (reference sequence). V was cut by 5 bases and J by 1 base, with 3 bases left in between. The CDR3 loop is CSALSYEQYF. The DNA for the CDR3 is TGCAGTGCTTTATCCTACGAGCAGTACTTC.

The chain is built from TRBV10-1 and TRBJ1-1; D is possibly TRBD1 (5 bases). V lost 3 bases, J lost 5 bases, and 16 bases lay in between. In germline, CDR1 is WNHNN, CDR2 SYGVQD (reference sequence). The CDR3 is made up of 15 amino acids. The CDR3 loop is CASSESPQGRTEAFF. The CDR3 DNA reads TGCGCCAGCAGTGAAAGCCCTCAGGGTAGGACTGAAGCTTTCTTT.

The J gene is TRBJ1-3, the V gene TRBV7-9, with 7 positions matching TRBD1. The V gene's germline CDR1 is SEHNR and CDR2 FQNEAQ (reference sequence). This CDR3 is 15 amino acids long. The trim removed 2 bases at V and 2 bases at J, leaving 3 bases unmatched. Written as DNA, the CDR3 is TGTGCCAGCAGCTTACAACAGGGGACTGGAAACACCATATATTTT. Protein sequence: CASSLQQGTGNTIYF.

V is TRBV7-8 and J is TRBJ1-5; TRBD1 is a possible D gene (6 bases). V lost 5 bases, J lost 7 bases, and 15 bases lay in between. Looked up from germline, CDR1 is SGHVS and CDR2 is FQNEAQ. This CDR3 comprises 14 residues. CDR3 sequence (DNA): TGTGCCAGCAGCCTAGGGGGGGTGGGACAGCCCCAGCATTTT. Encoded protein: CASSLGGVGQPQHF.

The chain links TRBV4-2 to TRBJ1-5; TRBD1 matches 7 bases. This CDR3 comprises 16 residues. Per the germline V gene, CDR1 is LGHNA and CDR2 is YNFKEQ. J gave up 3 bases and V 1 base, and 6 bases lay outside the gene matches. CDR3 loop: CASSQVSGQVNQPQHF. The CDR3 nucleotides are TGTGCCAGCAGCCAAGTCTCCGGACAGGTCAATCAGCCCCAGCATTTT.

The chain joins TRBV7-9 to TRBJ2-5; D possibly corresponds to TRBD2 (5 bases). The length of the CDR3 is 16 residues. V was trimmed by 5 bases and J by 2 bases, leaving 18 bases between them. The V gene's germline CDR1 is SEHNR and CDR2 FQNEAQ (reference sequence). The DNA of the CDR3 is TGTGCCAGCAGCCCTATGTTCGGGGTCGGACAAGAGACCCAGTACTTC. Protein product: CASSPMFGVGQETQYF.

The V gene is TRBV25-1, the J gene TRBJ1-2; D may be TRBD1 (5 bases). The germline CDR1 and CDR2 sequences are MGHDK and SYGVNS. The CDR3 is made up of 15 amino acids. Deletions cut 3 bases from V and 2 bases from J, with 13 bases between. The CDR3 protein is CASSDPARANYGYTF. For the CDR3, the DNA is TGTGCCAGCAGTGATCCGGCCAGGGCAAACTATGGCTACACCTTC.

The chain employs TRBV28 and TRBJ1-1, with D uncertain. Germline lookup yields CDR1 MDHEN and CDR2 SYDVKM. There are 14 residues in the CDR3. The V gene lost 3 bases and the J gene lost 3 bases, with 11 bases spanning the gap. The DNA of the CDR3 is TGTGCCAGCAGTTTTGAGCCTCGGGACACTGAAGCTTTCTTT. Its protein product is CASSFEPRDTEAFF.

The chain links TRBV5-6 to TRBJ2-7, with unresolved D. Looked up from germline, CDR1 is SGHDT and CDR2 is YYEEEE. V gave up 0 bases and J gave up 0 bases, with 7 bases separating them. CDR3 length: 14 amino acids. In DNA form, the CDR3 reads TGTGCCAGCAGCTTGGACGGGTTCTCCTACGAGCAGTACTTC. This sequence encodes CASSLDGFSYEQYF.